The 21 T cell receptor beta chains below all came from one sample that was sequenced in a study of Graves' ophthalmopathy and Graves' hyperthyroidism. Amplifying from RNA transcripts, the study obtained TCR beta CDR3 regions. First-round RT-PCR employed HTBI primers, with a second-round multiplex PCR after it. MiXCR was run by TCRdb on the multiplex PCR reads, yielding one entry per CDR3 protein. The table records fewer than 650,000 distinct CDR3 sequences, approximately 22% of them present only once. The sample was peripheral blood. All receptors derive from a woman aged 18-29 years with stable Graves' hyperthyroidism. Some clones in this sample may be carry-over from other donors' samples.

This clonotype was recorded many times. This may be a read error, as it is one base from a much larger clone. The CDR3 DNA reads TGCGCCAGCAGTGACTCCACGGGATCTGGGACCCAGTACTTC. This sequence encodes CASSDSTGSGTQYF. This chain connects TRBV10-1 to TRBJ2-5, with a weak D call TRBD2 (5 bases). V was clipped by 3 bases and J by 7 bases, with 15 bases between them. This CDR3 region has 14 residues. CDR1 and CDR2 (germline): WNHNN, SYGVQD (reference sequence).

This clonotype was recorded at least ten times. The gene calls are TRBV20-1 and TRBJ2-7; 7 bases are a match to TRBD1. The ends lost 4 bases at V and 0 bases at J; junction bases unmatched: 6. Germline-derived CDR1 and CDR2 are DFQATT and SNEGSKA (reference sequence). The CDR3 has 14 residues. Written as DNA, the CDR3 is TGCAGTGCTATCGGGACAGCTATCTCCTACGAGCAGTACTTC. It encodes CSAIGTAISYEQYF.

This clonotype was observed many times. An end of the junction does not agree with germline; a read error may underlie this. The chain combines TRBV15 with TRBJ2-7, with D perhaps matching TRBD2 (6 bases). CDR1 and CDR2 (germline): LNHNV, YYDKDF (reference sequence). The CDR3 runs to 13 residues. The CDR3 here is CATSGGISYEQYF. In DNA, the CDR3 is TGTGCCACCAGCGGGGGGATCTCCTACGAACAGTACTTC.

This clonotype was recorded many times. This chain's CDR3 is CSAKPGVISYEQYF. The CDR3 nucleotides are TGCAGTGCTAAACCGGGGGTCATCTCCTACGAGCAGTACTTC. The chain has TRBV20-1 and TRBJ2-7; TRBD2 is a possible D gene (6 bases). CDR1 and CDR2 from the germline V gene are DFQATT and SNEGSKA (reference sequence). V lost 4 bases and J lost 0, with 13 bases in between. The CDR3 is 14 residues long.

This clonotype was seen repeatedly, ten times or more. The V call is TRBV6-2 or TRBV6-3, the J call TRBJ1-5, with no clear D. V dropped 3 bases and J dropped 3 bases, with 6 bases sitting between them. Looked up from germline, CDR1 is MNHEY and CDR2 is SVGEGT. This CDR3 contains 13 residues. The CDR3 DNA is TGTGCCAGCAGTTATTATCTCAATCAGCCCCAGCATTTT. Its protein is CASSYYLNQPQHF.

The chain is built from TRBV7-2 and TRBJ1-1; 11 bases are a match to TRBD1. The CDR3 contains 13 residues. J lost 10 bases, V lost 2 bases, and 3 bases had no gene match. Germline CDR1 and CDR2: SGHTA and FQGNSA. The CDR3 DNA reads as TGTGCCAGCAGCTTAATGGGGACAGGGGGAGCTTTCTTT. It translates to CASSLMGTGGAFF. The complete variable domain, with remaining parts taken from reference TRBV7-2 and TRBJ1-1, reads GAGVSQSPSNKVTEKGKDVELRCDPISGHTALYWYRQSLGQGLEFLIYFQGNSAPDKSGLPSDRFSAERTGGSVSTLTIQRTQQEDSAVYLCASSLMGTGGAFFGQGTRLTVV.

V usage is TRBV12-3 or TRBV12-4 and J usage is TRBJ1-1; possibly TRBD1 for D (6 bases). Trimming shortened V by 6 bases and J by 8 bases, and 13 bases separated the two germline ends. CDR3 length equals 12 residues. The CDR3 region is CASRGGGDEAFF. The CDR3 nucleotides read TGTGCCAGCAGAGGGGGAGGGGACGAAGCTTTCTTT.

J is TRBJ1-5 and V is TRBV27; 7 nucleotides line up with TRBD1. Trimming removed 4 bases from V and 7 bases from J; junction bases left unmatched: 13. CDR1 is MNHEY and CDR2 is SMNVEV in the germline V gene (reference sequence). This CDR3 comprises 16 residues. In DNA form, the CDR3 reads TGTGCCAGCAGTTCTTCACAGGGGCCGTATGGACAGCCCCAGCATTTT. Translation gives CASSSSQGPYGQPQHF.

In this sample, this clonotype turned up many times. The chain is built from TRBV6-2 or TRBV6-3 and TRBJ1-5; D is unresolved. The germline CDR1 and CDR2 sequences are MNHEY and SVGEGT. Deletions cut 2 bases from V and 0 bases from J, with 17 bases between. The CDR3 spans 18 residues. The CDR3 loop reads CASSYGGNMAYSNQPQHF. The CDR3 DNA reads TGTGCCAGCAGTTACGGCGGGAATATGGCGTATAGCAATCAGCCCCAGCATTTT.

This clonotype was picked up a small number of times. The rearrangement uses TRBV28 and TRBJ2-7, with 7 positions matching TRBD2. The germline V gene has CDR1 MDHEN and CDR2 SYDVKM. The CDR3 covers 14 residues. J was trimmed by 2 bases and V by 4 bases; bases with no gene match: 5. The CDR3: CASSWGGFAYEQYF. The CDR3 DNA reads TGTGCCAGCAGTTGGGGGGGGTTTGCCTACGAGCAGTACTTC.

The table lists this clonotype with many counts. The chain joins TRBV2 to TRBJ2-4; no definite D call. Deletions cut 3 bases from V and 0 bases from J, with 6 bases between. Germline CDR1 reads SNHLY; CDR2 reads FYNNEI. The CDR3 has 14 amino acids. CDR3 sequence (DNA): TGTGCCAGCAGTGATCTGGGAGCCAAAAACATTCAGTACTTC. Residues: CASSDLGAKNIQYF.

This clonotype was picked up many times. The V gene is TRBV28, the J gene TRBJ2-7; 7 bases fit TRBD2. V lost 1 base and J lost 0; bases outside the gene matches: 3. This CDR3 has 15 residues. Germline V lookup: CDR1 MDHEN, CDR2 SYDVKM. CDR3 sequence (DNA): TGTGCCAGCAGTTTATTCGGGAGGAACTCCTACGAGCAGTACTTC. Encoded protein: CASSLFGRNSYEQYF.

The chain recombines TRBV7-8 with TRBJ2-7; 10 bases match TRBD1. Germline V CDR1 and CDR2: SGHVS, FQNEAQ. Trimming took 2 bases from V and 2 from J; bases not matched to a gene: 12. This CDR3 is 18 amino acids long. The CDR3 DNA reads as TGTGCCAGCAGCTTAAAGAGGCCTTTTGGACAGGGGGCCTACGAGCAGTACTTC. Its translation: CASSLKRPFGQGAYEQYF. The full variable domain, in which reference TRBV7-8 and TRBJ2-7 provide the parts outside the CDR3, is GAGVSQSPRYKVAKRGQDVALRCDPISGHVSLFWYQQALGQGPEFLTYFQNEAQLDKSGLPSDRFFAERPEGSVSTLKIQRTQQEDSAVYLCASSLKRPFGQGAYEQYFGPGTRLTVT.

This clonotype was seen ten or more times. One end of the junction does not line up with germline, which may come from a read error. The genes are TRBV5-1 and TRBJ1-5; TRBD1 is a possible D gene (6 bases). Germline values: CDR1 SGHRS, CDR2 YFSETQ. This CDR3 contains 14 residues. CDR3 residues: CASSLTGRDQPQHF. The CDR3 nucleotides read TGTGCCAGCAGTTTAACAGGGAGAGATCAGCCCCAGCATTTT.

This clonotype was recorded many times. The CDR3 here is CASSLVQGNEQYF. DNA for the CDR3: TGTGCCAGCAGTTTAGTACAGGGGAACGAGCAGTACTTC. V and J are TRBV28 and TRBJ2-7; 7 nucleotides agree with TRBD1. This CDR3 has 13 amino acids. Germline values: CDR1 MDHEN, CDR2 SYDVKM. The trim removed 2 bases at V and 5 bases at J, leaving 3 bases unmatched. The full variable domain, with the rest looked up from reference TRBV28 and TRBJ2-7, is DVKVTQSSRYLVKRTGEKVFLECVQDMDHENMFWYRQDPGLGLRLIYFSYDVKMKEKGDIPEGYSVSREKKERFSLILESASTNQTSMYLCASSLVQGNEQYFGPGTRLTVT.

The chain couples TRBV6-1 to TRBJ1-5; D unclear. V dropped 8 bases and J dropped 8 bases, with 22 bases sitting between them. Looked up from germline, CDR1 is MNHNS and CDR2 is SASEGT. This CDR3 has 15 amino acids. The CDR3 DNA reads TGTGCCAGCTTCCGAACGCTCACCTTTGGGGAGCCCCAGCATTTT. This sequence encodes CASFRTLTFGEPQHF.

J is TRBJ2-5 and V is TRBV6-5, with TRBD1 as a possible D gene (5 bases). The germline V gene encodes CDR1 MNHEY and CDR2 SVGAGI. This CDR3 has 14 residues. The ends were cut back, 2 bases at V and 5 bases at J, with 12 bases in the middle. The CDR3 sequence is CASSYGRGSETQYF. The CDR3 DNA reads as TGTGCCAGCAGTTACGGAAGGGGAAGCGAGACCCAGTACTTC.

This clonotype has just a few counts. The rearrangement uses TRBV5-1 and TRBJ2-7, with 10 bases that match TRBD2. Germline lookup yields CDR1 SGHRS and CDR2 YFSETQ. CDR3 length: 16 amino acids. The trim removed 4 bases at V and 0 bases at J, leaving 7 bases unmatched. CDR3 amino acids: CASSPASGGNSYEQYF. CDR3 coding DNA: TGCGCCAGCAGCCCCGCTAGCGGGGGAAACTCCTACGAGCAGTACTTC.

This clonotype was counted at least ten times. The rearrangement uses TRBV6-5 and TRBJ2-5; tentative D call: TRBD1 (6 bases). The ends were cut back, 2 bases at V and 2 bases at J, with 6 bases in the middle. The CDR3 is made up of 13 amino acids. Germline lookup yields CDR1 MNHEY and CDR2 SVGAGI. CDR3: CASSYRGQETQYF. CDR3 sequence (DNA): TGTGCCAGCAGTTACAGGGGGCAAGAGACCCAGTACTTC.

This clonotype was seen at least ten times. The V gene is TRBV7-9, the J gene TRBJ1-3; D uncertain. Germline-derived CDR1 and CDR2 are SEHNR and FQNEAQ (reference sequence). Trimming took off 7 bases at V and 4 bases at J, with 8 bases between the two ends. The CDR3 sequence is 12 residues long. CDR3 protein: CASTPGGNTIYF. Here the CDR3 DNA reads TGTGCCAGCACTCCGGGCGGAAACACCATATATTTT.

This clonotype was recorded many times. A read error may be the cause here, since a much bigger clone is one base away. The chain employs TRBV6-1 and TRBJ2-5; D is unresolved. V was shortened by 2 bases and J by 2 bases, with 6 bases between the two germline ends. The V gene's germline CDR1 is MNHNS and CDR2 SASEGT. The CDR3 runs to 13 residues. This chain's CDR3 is CASSERPQETQYF. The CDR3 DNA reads TGTGCCAGCAGTGAACGCCCGCAAGAGACCCAGTACTTC.